Listed below are T cell receptor beta chains from one sample, sequenced in a study of early T cells in non-severe SARS-CoV-2 infection. A single record per CDR3 protein comes from TCRdb applying MiXCR to the 5' RACE reads. The sample shows 85,000 to 100,000 distinct CDR3 sequences, roughly 9.6% of them seen only once. Sequencing was carried out using whole blood. The receptor source for this set is an adult who was a healthcare worker with PCR-confirmed SARS-CoV-2 infection or an uninfected control (not recorded which). Both conserved end residues are trimmed from each CDR3. Expanded clones get a size class; other rows say once, few or many, or leave the size out.

v_call,clone_size,cdr3_aa
TRBV30,few,AWSARLRNTEAF
TRBV10-3,.,AISELAGGPVDTQY
TRBV20-1,many,SARDRSGANVLT
TRBV3-1,.,ASSRDFNEKLF
TRBV18,many,ASSPPGALLDYGYT
TRBV7-6,many,ASSSETGLNTEAF
TRBV6-4,many,ASSPRQGSYEQY
TRBV5-1,.,ASSFFPSRSYLYNEQF
TRBV2,.,ASSANRFGYNEQF
TRBV28,.,ATRSSGDTQY
TRBV4-2,few,ASSQDWRTSTDTQY
TRBV5-1,few,ASSLKISGTEAF
TRBV5-1,few,ASRQQTNTEAF
TRBV4-2,.,ASSQNPQTGSNIQY
TRBV12-3/TRBV12-4,.,ASSFPGQGNYGYT
TRBV13,few,ASSNTRGGYNEQF
TRBV27,.,ASSSRSPAQETQY
TRBV6-1,few,ASKRGIRKKLF
TRBV19,.,ASSIDPRTPESYEQY
TRBV2,many,ASSEGLAGYNEQF
TRBV4-1,few,ASSQAGTGHEKLF
TRBV6-4,many,ASSDYPMNTEAF
TRBV5-1,few,ASSLEGSPLH
TRBV9,.,ASSVAGLTSEKLF
TRBV28,few,ASSAPTGRNTEAF
TRBV14,many,ASSQDRASGRGTEAF
TRBV6-1,few,ASSERSIYIAYNEQF
TRBV3-1,many,ASSRGRLNTEAF
TRBV7-9,.,ASSLRGAALNPNEKLF
TRBV5-1,many,ASSLEGGRGAKAF
TRBV7-9,.,ASSLSDGYT
TRBV11-2,few,ASSHPGGRTRERTLDEQF
TRBV5-1,once,ASSLQGETQY
TRBV29-1,.,SVQVIYEQY
TRBV20-1,many,RAGRTDTQY
TRBV7-2,.,ASSSMAERTATYGYT
TRBV27,.,ASSLPGQNSPLH
TRBV29-1,few,SVEFGNTQY
TRBV18,many,ASSLGLAGGIWFDEQF